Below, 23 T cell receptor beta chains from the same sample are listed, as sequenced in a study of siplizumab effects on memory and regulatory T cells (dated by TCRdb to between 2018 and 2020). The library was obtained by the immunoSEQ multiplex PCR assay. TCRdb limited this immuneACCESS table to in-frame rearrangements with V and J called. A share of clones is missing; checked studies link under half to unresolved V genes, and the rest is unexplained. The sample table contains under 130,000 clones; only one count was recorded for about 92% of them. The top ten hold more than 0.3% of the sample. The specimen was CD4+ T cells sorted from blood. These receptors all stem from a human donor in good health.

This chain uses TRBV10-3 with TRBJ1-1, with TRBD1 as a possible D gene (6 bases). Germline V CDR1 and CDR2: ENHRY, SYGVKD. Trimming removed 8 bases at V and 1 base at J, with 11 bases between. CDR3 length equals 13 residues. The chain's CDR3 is CAIQGSWNTEAFF. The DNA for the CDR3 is TGTGCCATCCAGGGGTCTTGGAACACTGAAGCTTTCTTT.

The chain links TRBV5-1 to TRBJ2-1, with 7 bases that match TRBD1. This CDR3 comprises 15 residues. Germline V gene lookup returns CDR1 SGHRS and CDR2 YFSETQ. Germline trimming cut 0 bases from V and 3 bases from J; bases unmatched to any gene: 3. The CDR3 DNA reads TGCGCCAGCAGCTTGGCGGGGACAGACTACAATGAGCAGTTCTTC. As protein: CASSLAGTDYNEQFF.

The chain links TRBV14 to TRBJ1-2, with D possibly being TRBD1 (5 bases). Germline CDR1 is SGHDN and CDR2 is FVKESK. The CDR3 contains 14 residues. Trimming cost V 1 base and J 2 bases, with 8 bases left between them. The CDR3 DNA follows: TGTGCCAGCAGCCAAGGACGGGGGAACTATGGCTACACCTTC. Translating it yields CASSQGRGNYGYTF.

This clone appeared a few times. The chain's CDR3 is CASSLRPGLNTGELFF. The CDR3 bases are TGTGCCAGCAGCTTAAGACCAGGATTGAACACCGGGGAGCTGTTTTTT. The rearrangement links TRBV7-3 to TRBJ2-2; D gene ambiguous. The germline V gene encodes CDR1 SGHTA and CDR2 FQGTGA. This CDR3 is built from 16 residues. V shed 1 base and J shed 1 base, with 10 bases lying between them.

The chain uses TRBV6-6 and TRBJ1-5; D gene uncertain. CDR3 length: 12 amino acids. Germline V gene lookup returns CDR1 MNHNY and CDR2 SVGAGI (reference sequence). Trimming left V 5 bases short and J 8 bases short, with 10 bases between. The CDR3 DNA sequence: TGTGCCAGCAGTCCCCCGCTAGAGCCCCAGCATTTT. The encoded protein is CASSPPLEPQHF.

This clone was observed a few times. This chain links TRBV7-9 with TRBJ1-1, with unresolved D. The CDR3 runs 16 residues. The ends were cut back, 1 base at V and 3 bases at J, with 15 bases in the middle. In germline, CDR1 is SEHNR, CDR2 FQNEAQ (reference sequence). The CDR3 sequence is CASSLETMMKDTEAFF. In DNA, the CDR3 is TGTGCCAGCAGCTTAGAGACAATGATGAAAGACACTGAAGCTTTCTTT.

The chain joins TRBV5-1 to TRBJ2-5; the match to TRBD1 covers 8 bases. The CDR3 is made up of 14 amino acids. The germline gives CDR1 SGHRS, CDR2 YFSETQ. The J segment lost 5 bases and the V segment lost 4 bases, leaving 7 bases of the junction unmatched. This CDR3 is CASSHQGAGETQYF. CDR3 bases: TGCGCCAGCAGCCATCAGGGGGCAGGGGAGACCCAGTACTTC. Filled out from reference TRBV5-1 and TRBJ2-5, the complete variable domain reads KAGVTQTPRYLIKTRGQQVTLSCSPISGHRSVSWYQQTPGQGLQFLFEYFSETQRNKGNFPGRFSGRQFSNSRSEMNVSTLELGDSALYLCASSHQGAGETQYFGPGTRLLVL.

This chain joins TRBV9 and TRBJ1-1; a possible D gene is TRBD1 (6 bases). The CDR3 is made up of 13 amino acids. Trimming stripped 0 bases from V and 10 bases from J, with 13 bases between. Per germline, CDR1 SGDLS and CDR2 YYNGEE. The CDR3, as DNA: TGTGCCAGCAGCGTAGACTTGGGGGCGCGAGCTTTCTTT. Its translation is CASSVDLGARAFF.

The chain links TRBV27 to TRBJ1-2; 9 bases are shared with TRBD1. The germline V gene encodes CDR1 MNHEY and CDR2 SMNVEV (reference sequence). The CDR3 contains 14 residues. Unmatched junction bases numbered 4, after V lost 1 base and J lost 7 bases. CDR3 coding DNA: TGTGCCAGCAGTTTATTTGGGACAGGGAGTGGCTACACCTTC. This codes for CASSLFGTGSGYTF.

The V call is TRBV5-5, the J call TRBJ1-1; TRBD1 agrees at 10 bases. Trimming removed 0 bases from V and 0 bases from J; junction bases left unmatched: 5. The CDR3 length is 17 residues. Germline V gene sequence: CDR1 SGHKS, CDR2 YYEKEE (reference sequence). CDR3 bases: TGTGCCAGCAGCTTGGCCCTAGGGACAGGGGTGAACACTGAAGCTTTCTTT. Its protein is CASSLALGTGVNTEAFF.

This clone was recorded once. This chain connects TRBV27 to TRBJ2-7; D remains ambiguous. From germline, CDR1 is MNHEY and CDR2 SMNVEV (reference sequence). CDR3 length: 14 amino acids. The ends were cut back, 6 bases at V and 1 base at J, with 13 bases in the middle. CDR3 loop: CASSPDRRSYEQYF. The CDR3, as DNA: TGTGCCAGCAGCCCGGACCGACGATCCTACGAGCAGTACTTC.

In DNA, the CDR3 is TGTGCCAGCAGCTTGGCAGGGGGCGCGAGCTATGGCTACACCTTC. Translating it yields CASSLAGGASYGYTF. This chain uses TRBV5-6 with TRBJ1-2; TRBD1 aligns across 8 bases. V lost 0 bases and J lost 4; bases outside the gene matches: 5. The CDR3 loop spans 15 amino acids. The germline V gene encodes CDR1 SGHDT and CDR2 YYEEEE.

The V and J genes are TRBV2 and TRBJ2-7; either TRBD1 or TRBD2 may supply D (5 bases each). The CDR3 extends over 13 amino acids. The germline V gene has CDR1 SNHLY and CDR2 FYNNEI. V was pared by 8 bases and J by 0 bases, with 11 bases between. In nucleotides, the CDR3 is TGTGCCAGCCGCAGGGACGGCTCCTACGAGCAGTACTTC. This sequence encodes CASRRDGSYEQYF.

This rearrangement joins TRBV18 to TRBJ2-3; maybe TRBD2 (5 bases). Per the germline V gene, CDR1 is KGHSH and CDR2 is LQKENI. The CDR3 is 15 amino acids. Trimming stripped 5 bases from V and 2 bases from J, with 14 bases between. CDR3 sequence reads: CASSKVAIPTDTQYF. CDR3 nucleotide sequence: TGTGCCAGCTCAAAGGTAGCGATCCCCACAGATACGCAGTATTTT.

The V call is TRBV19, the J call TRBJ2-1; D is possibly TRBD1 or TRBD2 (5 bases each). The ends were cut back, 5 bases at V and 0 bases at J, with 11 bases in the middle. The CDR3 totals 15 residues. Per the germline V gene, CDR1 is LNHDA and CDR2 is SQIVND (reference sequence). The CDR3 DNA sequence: TGTGCCAGTAGTCCACGGGACCACTCCTACAATGAGCAGTTCTTC. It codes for CASSPRDHSYNEQFF.

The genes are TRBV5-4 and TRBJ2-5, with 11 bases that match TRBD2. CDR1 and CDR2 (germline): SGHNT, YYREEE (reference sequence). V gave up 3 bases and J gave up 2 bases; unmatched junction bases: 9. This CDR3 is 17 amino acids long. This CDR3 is CASSSPRLAGRQETQYF. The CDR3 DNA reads TGTGCCAGCAGCTCCCCCCGACTAGCGGGAAGGCAAGAGACCCAGTACTTC.

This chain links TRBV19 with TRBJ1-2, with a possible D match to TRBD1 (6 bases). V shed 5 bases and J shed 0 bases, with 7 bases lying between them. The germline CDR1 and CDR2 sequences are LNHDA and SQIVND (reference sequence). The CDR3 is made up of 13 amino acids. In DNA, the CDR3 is TGTGCCAGTAGTCGGACAGCTAACTATGGCTACACCTTC. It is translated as CASSRTANYGYTF. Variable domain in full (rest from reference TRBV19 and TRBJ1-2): DGGITQSPKYLFRKEGQNVTLSCEQNLNHDAMYWYRQDPGQGLRLIYYSQIVNDFQKGDIAEGYSVSREKKESFPLTVTSAQKNPTAFYLCASSRTANYGYTFGSGTRLTVV.

The CDR3 DNA is TGTGCCAGCAGCCCTAATTGGCCCCAGGAACGAAGGGACGGCTGGTGGTACGAGCAGTACTTC. This sequence encodes CASSPNWPQERRDGWWYEQYF. This chain links TRBV27 with TRBJ2-7, with D perhaps given as TRBD1 or TRBD2 (5 bases each). This CDR3 contains 21 residues. CDR1 and CDR2 from the germline V gene are MNHEY and SMNVEV (reference sequence). Trimming left V 6 bases short and J 4 bases short, with 37 bases between.

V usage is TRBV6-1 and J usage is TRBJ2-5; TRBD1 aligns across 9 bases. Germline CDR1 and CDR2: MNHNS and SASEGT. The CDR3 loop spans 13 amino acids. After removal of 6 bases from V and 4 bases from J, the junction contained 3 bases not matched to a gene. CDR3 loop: CASRTGGGETQYF. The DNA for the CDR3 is TGTGCCAGCAGGACAGGGGGAGGAGAGACCCAGTACTTC.

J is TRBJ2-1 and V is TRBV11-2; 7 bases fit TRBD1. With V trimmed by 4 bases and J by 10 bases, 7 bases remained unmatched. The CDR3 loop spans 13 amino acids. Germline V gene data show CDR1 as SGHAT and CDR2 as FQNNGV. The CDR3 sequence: CASSSTGEGEQFF. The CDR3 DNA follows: TGTGCCAGCAGCTCTACAGGGGAAGGAGAGCAGTTCTTC. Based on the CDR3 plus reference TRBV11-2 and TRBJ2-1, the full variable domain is EAGVAQSPRYKIIEKRQSVAFWCNPISGHATLYWYQQILGQGPKLLIQFQNNGVVDDSQLPKDRFSAERLKGVDSTLKIQPAKLEDSAVYLCASSSTGEGEQFFGPGTRLTVL.

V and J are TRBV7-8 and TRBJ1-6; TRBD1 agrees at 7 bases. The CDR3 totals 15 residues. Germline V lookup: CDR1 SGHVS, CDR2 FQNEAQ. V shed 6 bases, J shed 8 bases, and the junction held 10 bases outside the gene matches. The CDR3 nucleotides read TGTGCCAGCAGTTTCAACAGGGGAAGGGATTCACCCCTCCACTTT. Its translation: CASSFNRGRDSPLHF.

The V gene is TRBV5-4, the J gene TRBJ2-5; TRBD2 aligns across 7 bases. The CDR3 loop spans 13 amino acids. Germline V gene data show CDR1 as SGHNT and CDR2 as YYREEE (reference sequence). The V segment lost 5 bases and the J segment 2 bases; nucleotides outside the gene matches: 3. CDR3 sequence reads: CASRTGGQETQYF. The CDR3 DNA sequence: TGTGCCAGCAGAACCGGGGGGCAAGAGACCCAGTACTTC.

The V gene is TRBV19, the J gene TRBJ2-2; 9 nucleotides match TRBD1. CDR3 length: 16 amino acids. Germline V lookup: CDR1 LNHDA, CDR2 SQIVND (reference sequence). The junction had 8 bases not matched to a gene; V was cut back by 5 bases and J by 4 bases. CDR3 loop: CASSPNRGLGTGELFF. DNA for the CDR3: TGTGCCAGTAGTCCCAACAGGGGGCTGGGCACCGGGGAGCTGTTTTTT.